This TCR beta chain emerged from a study of CD8+CD57+ T cells in acquired aplastic anemia. Study overall: Mean DNA quantity obtained from sorted CD4+ and CD8+ cells was about 3 ug.

Genomic DNA provided the template from which TCR beta VDJ and CDR3 profiles were obtained. TCRdb reprocessed the reads via MiXCR and lists one record per CDR3 protein. The sample lists 400,000 to 450,000 distinct CDR3 sequences; 65% to 80% were seen once. As concerns this clonotype: Given a much more abundant clone one base away, this may be a read error.

Germline V CDR1 and CDR2: LGHNA, YNFKEQ. This CDR3 contains 14 residues. The specimen sequenced was sorted CD4+, CD8+, or CD8+CD57+ T cells (not recorded which) from PBMCs. The genes are TRBV4-2 and TRBJ1-5; D is unresolved. The clonotype was recovered from a human donor in good health, serving as a control. The CDR3 DNA reads TGTGCCTGCAGTGTAAATACGGTTAATCAGCCCCAGCATTTT. This sequence encodes CACSVNTVNQPQHF.